This T cell receptor (beta chain) was sequenced during a study of blood T cell repertoires in COVID-19. Original methodology: Scientists estimated how many nucleated cells there were by amplifying reference gene primers. Profiling relied on immunoSEQ multiplex PCR, and the TCRdb table lists in-frame clones only, not all of them. V and J calls and clone size are given by that table; D and trimming were obtained from the DNA. The sample records 80,000 to 130,000 clones, 80% to 90% being singletons. Participants, about 18 to 90 years old, spanned under 25 US areas. Cohorts were determined from participant-reported clinical history. The recovered donors of Cohort 3 showed two negative PCRs, clearance, or symptom resolution. The CDR3 is made up of 16 amino acids. The V and J ends lost 2 bases and 0 bases respectively, with 11 bases between them. Germline lookup yields CDR1 MNHEY and CDR2 SMNVEV (reference sequence).

The chain employs TRBV27 and TRBJ1-3, with D perhaps TRBD1 (5 bases). The sequencing input was PBMCs or T cells enriched from blood (not recorded which). The source is a woman aged 50 to 60 who had recovered from COVID-19. This CDR3 is CASSLGTGPSGNTIYF. Here the CDR3 DNA reads TGTGCCAGCAGTTTAGGCACAGGTCCCTCTGGAAACACCATATATTTT.